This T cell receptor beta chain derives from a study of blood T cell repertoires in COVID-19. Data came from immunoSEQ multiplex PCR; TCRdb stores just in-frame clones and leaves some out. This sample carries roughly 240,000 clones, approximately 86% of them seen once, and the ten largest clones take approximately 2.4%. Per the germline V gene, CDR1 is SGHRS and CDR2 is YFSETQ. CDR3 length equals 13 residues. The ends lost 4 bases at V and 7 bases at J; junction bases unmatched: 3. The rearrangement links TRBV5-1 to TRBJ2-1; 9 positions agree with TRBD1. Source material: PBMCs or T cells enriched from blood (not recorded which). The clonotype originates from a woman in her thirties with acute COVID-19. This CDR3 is CASSRGQGNEQFF. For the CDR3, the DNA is TGCGCCAGCAGCAGAGGACAGGGGAATGAGCAGTTCTTC. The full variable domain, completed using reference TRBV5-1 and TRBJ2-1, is KAGVTQTPRYLIKTRGQQVTLSCSPISGHRSVSWYQQTPGQGLQFLFEYFSETQRNKGNFPGRFSGRQFSNSRSEMNVSTLELGDSALYLCASSRGQGNEQFFGPGTRLTVL.